This T cell receptor beta chain was documented in a study of blood T cell repertoires in COVID-19. Background on the study: The study drew acute and convalescent COVID-19 samples from the United States, Italy and Spain. PBMCs, B-cell-depleted T cells, or T cells provided the cDNA or gDNA that made up the material.

In the original workflow: Amplified reference gene primers provided the basis for estimating nucleated cell counts. Only in-frame clones appear in the TCRdb table, and some are missing; sequencing was by immunoSEQ multiplex PCR. The DNA was the basis for D and trimming; V, J and clone size are from that table. The table has hundreds of thousands of clones, about 80% seen once. V was pared by 9 bases and J by 7 bases, with 16 bases between. Germline CDR1 is LNHDA and CDR2 is SQIVND (reference sequence). The CDR3 consists of 14 residues. The sequenced material came from peripheral blood. The V call is TRBV19, the J call TRBJ1-6, with D maybe TRBD1 (6 bases). This TCR was recovered from a woman older than 75 with acute or convalescent COVID-19. The CDR3 spells CASKEQGGNSPLHF. The CDR3 DNA follows: TGTGCCAGCAAAGAACAGGGAGGGAATTCACCCCTCCACTTT. The whole variable domain, filled in from reference TRBV19 and TRBJ1-6, reads DGGITQSPKYLFRKEGQNVTLSCEQNLNHDAMYWYRQDPGQGLRLIYYSQIVNDFQKGDIAEGYSVSREKKESFPLTVTSAQKNPTAFYLCASKEQGGNSPLHFGNGTRLTVT.